These T cell receptor beta chains were read from a single sample in a study of T cells after posttransplantation cyclophosphamide. Libraries were prepared by immunoSEQ multiplex PCR; TCRdb keeps only in-frame clonotypes and omits some of them. Of more than 3,000 clones in the sample, approximately 80% were seen once. Sequencing was carried out using memory CD8+ T cells sorted from blood. These TCRs come from a woman aged 60-75 years in good health, CMV-negative, and a related stem cell transplant donor. CDR3s include the opening cysteine and the closing phenylalanine or tryptophan. The D gene is left open where the match is weak. Clone size appears in some rows only: once, few, many, or a class for an expanded clone.

CDR3 protein,CDR3 DNA,clone size,V gene,D gene,J gene
CASSFGRRLKPLHF,TGTGCCAGCAGTTTCGGGAGGCGGCTTAAACCCCTCCACTTT,-,TRBV28,-,TRBJ1-6
CASSGGIESNQPQHF,TGTGCCAGCAGTGGAGGAATAGAGAGCAATCAGCCCCAGCATTTT,large,TRBV2,-,TRBJ1-5
CAWSQREHYEQYF,TGTGCCTGGTCCCAGCGGGAGCACTACGAGCAGTACTTC,-,TRBV30,TRBD2,TRBJ2-7
CASSRGTGLNQPQHF,TGTGCCAGCAGTAGGGGGACAGGCTTAAATCAGCCCCAGCATTTT,-,TRBV6-5,TRBD1,TRBJ1-5
CASSPRDSNEQFF,TGTGCCAGCAGCCCCCGGGACTCCAATGAGCAGTTCTTC,-,TRBV7-2,-,TRBJ2-1
CASSPLQGSGELFF,TGTGCCAGCAGCCCACTTCAGGGGTCCGGGGAGCTGTTTTTT,once,TRBV4-2,-,TRBJ2-2
CASSLAGQGISPLHF,TGCGCCAGCAGCTTGGCGGGACAGGGGATTTCACCCCTCCACTTT,-,TRBV5-1,TRBD1,TRBJ1-6
CASSGGGLPYNEQFF,TGTGCCAGCAGCGGCGGGGGGCTTCCCTACAATGAGCAGTTCTTC,-,TRBV5-4,TRBD2,TRBJ2-1
CASSPTRPTYNSPLHF,TGTGCCAGCAGCCCTACGAGGCCCACCTATAATTCACCCCTCCACTTT,-,TRBV28,-,TRBJ1-6
CASGSQGSNQPQHF,TGTGCCAGCGGATCCCAGGGGAGCAATCAGCCCCAGCATTTT,-,TRBV27,-,TRBJ1-5
CASSQGTSGSHEQYF,TGCGCCAGCAGCCAAGGGACTAGCGGGAGCCACGAGCAGTACTTC,-,TRBV4-3,TRBD2,TRBJ2-7
CASSSIATSGGNEQFF,TGTGCCAGCAGTTCCATCGCGACTAGCGGAGGCAATGAGCAGTTCTTC,-,TRBV11-2,TRBD2,TRBJ2-1
CASSYNSPGTGIADTQYF,TGTGCCAGCAGCTACAATTCTCCCGGGACAGGGATCGCAGATACGCAGTATTTT,-,TRBV11-1,TRBD1,TRBJ2-3
CASSDDGLAGPDTQYF,TGTGCCAGCAGTGACGACGGACTAGCGGGCCCAGATACGCAGTATTTT,-,TRBV6-4,TRBD2,TRBJ2-3
CASSQAGSGNTIYF,TGCGCCAGCAGCCAAGCGGGGTCCGGAAACACCATATATTTT,-,TRBV4-1,-,TRBJ1-3
CASSPPSGALGWDEQYF,TGTGCCAGCTCACCACCCTCAGGGGCCCTTGGTTGGGACGAGCAGTACTTC,-,TRBV18,-,TRBJ2-7
CATSRDRWTGKNGGELFF,TGTGCCACCAGCAGAGACCGTTGGACAGGGAAGAATGGCGGGGAGCTGTTTTTT,-,TRBV15,TRBD1,TRBJ2-2
CASSDSSGSYNEQFF,TGTGCCAGCAGTGACAGTAGCGGTTCCTACAATGAGCAGTTCTTC,-,TRBV6-4,-,TRBJ2-1
CASLNFDSYEQYF,TGTGCCAGCTTAAACTTCGACTCGTACGAGCAGTACTTC,-,TRBV18,-,TRBJ2-7
CASRANTGSAYNEQFF,TGTGCCAGCAGAGCAAATACAGGGTCCGCCTACAATGAGCAGTTCTTC,-,TRBV5-4,-,TRBJ2-1
CASRPGVYGYTF,TGTGCCAGCAGACCGGGGGTATATGGCTACACCTTC,once,TRBV28,-,TRBJ1-2
CASSYLAGGRETQYF,TGTGCCAGCAGTTACCTAGCGGGAGGACGGGAGACCCAGTACTTC,-,TRBV6-5,TRBD2,TRBJ2-5
CASSSGGPSFNEQFF,TGTGCCAGCAGTTCCGGGGGGCCGTCCTTCAATGAGCAGTTCTTC,-,TRBV6-5,-,TRBJ2-1
CASSGRLAGLTDTQYF,TGTGCCAGCAGTGGAAGACTAGCGGGATTGACAGATACGCAGTATTTT,-,TRBV6-1,TRBD2,TRBJ2-3
CASSPGHLYGYTF,TGTGCCAGTAGTCCTGGACATCTCTATGGCTACACCTTC,-,TRBV19,-,TRBJ1-2
CATSTGVQNTEAFF,TGTGCCACCAGCACCGGGGTCCAGAACACTGAAGCTTTCTTT,once,TRBV15,-,TRBJ1-1
CASRTSDAYEQYF,TGTGCCAGCAGAACTAGTGACGCCTACGAGCAGTACTTC,-,TRBV6-6,-,TRBJ2-7
CASSSSGLTTGELFF,TGTGCCAGCAGCTCTTCGGGACTGACCACCGGGGAGCTGTTTTTT,-,TRBV7-8,-,TRBJ2-2
CATSRDLNADTQYF,TGTGCCACCAGCAGAGATCTTAACGCGGATACGCAGTATTTT,few,TRBV15,-,TRBJ2-3
CASSGSGGPGETQYF,TGCGCCAGCAGCGGTAGCGGGGGGCCCGGAGAGACCCAGTACTTC,-,TRBV5-1,TRBD2,TRBJ2-5
CASSATGAGDSPLHF,TGTGCCAGCAGCGCGACAGGGGCCGGAGATTCACCCCTCCACTTT,-,TRBV7-6,TRBD1,TRBJ1-6
CASSPLVGEGTVEQFF,TGCGCCAGCAGCCCCCTTGTTGGGGAAGGGACAGTTGAGCAGTTCTTC,-,TRBV4-1,TRBD1,TRBJ2-1
CASSPWANSPLHF,TGCGCCAGCAGCCCCTGGGCCAATTCACCCCTCCACTTT,-,TRBV4-3,-,TRBJ1-6
CASSHPDDRVYEQYF,TGTGCCAGCAGCCATCCCGATGACAGGGTCTACGAGCAGTACTTC,-,TRBV7-9,TRBD1,TRBJ2-7
CASSLAFLSPLHF,TGTGCCAGCAGTTTGGCATTCCTGTCACCCCTCCACTTT,once,TRBV28,-,TRBJ1-6
CASSQDPSGRGGETQYF,TGTGCCAGCAGCCAAGACCCTAGCGGGAGAGGCGGAGAGACCCAGTACTTC,-,TRBV4-2,TRBD2,TRBJ2-5
CASREPGANVLTF,TGTGCCAGCCGGGAACCTGGGGCCAACGTCCTGACTTTC,-,TRBV7-9,-,TRBJ2-6